This section outlines one TCR beta chain sequence together with its context. The antigen is undetermined. The identical CDR3 is also encoded by other nucleotide sequences in the sample. Clones were sequenced by immunoSEQ multiplex PCR, and TCRdb holds only the in-frame ones, with some missing. Here the sample spans about 1.1 million clones, 70% to 80% being singletons. The sample originates from a study of shared clonotypes between healthy human individuals. Study-wide context: The plates for each donor numbered three CD4 naive, three CD4 memory, two CD8 naive and one CD8 memory.

This CDR3 is 11 amino acids long. Trimming removed 5 bases at V and 3 bases at J, with 3 bases between. Germline V gene sequence: CDR1 SEHNR, CDR2 FQNEAQ (reference sequence). Study observations and caveats: Some clonotypes were shared by all four sorted-subset donors, while others were not shared. The non-shared ones had lower generation probabilities than the shared ones.

The TCR was taken from a man aged 18 to 29 in good health. Some clones in this sample may be carry-over from other donors' samples. This chain links TRBV7-9 with TRBJ2-3; no reliable D call. The sample taken for sequencing was memory CD4+ T cells from PBMCs. Subset: CD45RA-negative fraction. The CDR3: CASSLTDTQYF. The CDR3 DNA reads as TGTGCCAGCAGCCTGACAGATACGCAGTATTTT.